These 2 T cell receptor beta chains were all obtained from the same sample, sequenced in a study of blood T cell repertoires in COVID-19. TCRdb's copy holds only in-frame clones and misses some; the assay was immunoSEQ multiplex PCR. The sample shows approximately 300,000 clones, around 84% of them seen only once. Input material: PBMCs or T cells enriched from blood (not recorded which). Receptors originate from a woman aged 18-29 years who had recovered from COVID-19.

The chain is built from TRBV4-1 and TRBJ2-7, with TRBD1 matching over 8 bases. The CDR3 totals 17 residues. In germline, CDR1 is MGHRA, CDR2 YSYEKL. V shed 2 bases and J 0 bases; nucleotides not matched to a gene: 9. This chain's CDR3 is CASSQREKQGVSYEQYF. In DNA, the CDR3 is TGCGCCAGCAGCCAACGGGAGAAACAGGGGGTCTCCTACGAGCAGTACTTC.

This chain joins TRBV28 and TRBJ2-1, with TRBD2 matching 7 bases. V was pared by 6 bases and J by 7 bases, with 9 bases of the junction left unmatched. The CDR3 has 14 amino acids. Germline CDR1 MDHEN, CDR2 SYDVKM. The CDR3 protein is CASSLSGGGNEQFF. The CDR3 nucleotides read TGTGCCAGCAGCTTGTCTGGGGGGGGGAATGAGCAGTTCTTC.